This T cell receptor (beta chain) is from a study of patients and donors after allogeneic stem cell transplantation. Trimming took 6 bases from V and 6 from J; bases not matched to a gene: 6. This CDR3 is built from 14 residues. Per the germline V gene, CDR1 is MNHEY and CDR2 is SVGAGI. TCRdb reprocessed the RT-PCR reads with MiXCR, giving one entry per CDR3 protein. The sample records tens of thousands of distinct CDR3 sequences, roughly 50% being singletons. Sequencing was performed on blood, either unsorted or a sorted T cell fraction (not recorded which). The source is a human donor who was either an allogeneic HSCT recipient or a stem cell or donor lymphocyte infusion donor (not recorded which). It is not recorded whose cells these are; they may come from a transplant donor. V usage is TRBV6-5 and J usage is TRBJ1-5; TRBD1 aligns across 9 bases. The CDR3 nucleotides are TGTGCCAGCAGCCTCGACAGGGGGTCTCAGCCCCAGCATTTT. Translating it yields CASSLDRGSQPQHF.